A single T cell receptor (beta chain) is shown here with its context. The antigen this receptor binds is unknown. Within one base of it there is no much larger clone, and no base qualities were kept. The data were obtained in a study of shared clonotypes between healthy human individuals (dated by TCRdb to 2020 to 2022). Background for the entire study: The cohort comprised a couple of women and a few men aged 18 to 49 years. For each donor, CD4 naive and CD4 memory were each run on three plates, CD8 naive on two plates, and CD8 memory on one plate. To estimate repertoire size and how much clonotype sharing occurs between individuals, the study deeply sequenced the blood TCR repertoires of about 5 healthy adults. Libraries were prepared and TCR repertoires were sequenced by different laboratories using diverse techniques, in order to increase sequencing depth and limit assay-specific biases. Leukapheresis yielded between about 0.8 and 9.5 billion PBMCs per donor.

The CDR3 spans 14 residues, from the cysteine through the phenylalanine. Left in the record is the CDR3 DNA by itself, 42 bases read in frame from the first base. The germline V gene yields SGHRS for CDR1 and YFSETQ for CDR2. Deletion took 0 bases off V and 5 bases off J, with a span of 12 bases between the germline ends. TCR CDR3 regions were amplified from genomic DNA by multiplex PCR using the deep immunoSEQ assay. Genomic DNA extracted from each cell subset was distributed evenly over all wells of several immunoSEQ 96-well plates, and each plate served as one replicate. For sorted subsets, each replicate PCR was loaded with roughly 190 ng genomic DNA, equivalent to about 30,000 T cell genomes. Purified libraries were measured with a Qubit 3.0 fluorometer, size-checked on a Bioanalyzer 2100, and measured again with the KAPA Library Quantification kit. A separate single-read 150-cycle Illumina NextSeq 550 flow cell was used to sequence each immunoSEQ 96-well plate. The authors' pipeline ran thus. Because only junctional sequences without quality scores were contained in the immunoSEQ output, filtering matching that applied to full-length reads could not be performed. To assign V/J genes and CDR3, sequences were annotated against IMGT germline references using PyIR, a Python wrapper for IgBLAST v1.9. Reads with weak V/J assignments (E-value above 1e-6), missing CDR3, stop codons, out-of-frame junctions, or ambiguous translated residues were removed. V3J clonotypes were defined as sequences sharing an identical inferred V gene, J gene, and CDR3 amino acid sequence. Percentage overlap between repertoires was calculated by dividing the number of shared unique clonotypes by the size of the smaller repertoire. RTK rarefaction, the Chao1 estimator, and Recon v2.1 estimates of unobserved clonotypes were used to assess repertoire richness. Generation probabilities were computed with OLGA for all TCRbeta clonotypes obtained by the gDNA method from four donors. Here the immuneACCESS table is served through TCRdb, limited to in-frame sequences with V and J called. Missing clones are a known gap in these copies; in checked studies unresolved V genes cover under half, and the rest lacks a known reason. The DNA gave D and trimming, while V, J and clone size come from that table. This sample has 2 million to 2.5 million clones in its table, and over 90% of those were observed once. Approximately 0.4% of the sample is in the top ten clones.

What the study reported, not specific to this receptor: Clonotypes shared by all four sorted-subset donors showed higher generation probabilities than non-shared clonotypes. Pairwise subsampling led to the expectation that sequencing depth would affect the degree of clonotype sharing among donors. Because the study included only a small number of donors, the genetic and exposure-history diversity represented was limited. Rarefaction of sorted-subset datasets indicated incomplete sequencing despite the large sequencing depth. Only blood was sampled, and tissue TCR repertoires likely differ from those in blood. Naive subsets generally had larger estimated clonotype richness than memory subsets. When several donors were compared, the shared fraction of clonotypes was approximately 5% for naive CD4, more than 3% for naive CD8, more than 2% for memory CD4, and 0.35% to 0.4% for memory CD8.

The donors were healthy, HIV-negative adults who had no recently reported acute infections or vaccinations. All donors were Caucasian adults living in Nashville, Tennessee, USA. CD4+ T cells were enriched by magnetic negative selection; naive cells were then positively selected on CD45RA, and the negative fraction formed the memory subset. Blood was obtained by leukapheresis, after which PBMCs were separated by Ficoll-Histopaque density gradient centrifugation and cryopreserved in liquid nitrogen vapor phase. Analytical flow cytometry was used to check the purity and quantity of each magnetically sorted T cell population. From each sorted fraction, genomic DNA was isolated and quantified by UV absorbance on a Nanodrop 2000c.

This sequence uses TRBV5-1 and TRBJ2-7, with a weak D call of TRBD2 (6 bases match). This sequence was found in a man aged 18 to 29 in good health. Some clones in this sample may be carry-over from other donors' samples. The source material was naive CD4+ T cells from PBMCs. The meaning of the sample's cell subset or site label: CD45RA+ positively selected. The sequenced DNA is TGCGCCAGCAGCTTGGAGCAGGGAGGCGACGAGCAGTACTTC. Protein translation: CASSLEQGGDEQYF.